This is a list of T cell receptor beta chains from one sample in a study of blood T cells in healthy people across ages. Each CDR3 protein is one row after TCRdb ran MiXCR on the 5' RACE reads. This table holds under 2,000,000 distinct CDR3 sequences, just under 50% found once. The sample comprised blood. These receptors came from a woman in her forties in good health. Each CDR3 is given with its conserved first and last residue. D genes are given only for firm matches. Only some rows state a clone size, as once, few, many or a class for expanded clones.

size,D,J,V,CDR3,DNA
.,TRBD2,TRBJ2-1,TRBV20-1,CSLLSGENNEQFF,TGCAGCCTTCTTAGCGGGGAGAACAATGAGCAGTTCTTC
few,TRBD1,TRBJ1-2,TRBV6-2/TRBV6-3,CASSGQGDYGYTF,TGTGCCAGCAGTGGTCAGGGGGACTATGGCTACACCTTC
.,TRBD1,TRBJ2-7,TRBV11-2,CASSRSRQGAHEQYF,TGTGCCAGCAGCCGCTCTCGGCAGGGGGCCCACGAGCAGTACTTC
few,.,TRBJ2-5,TRBV24-1,CATSGSVGRETQYF,TGTGCCACCAGTGGATCCGTGGGGAGAGAGACCCAGTACTTC
.,.,TRBJ2-7,TRBV6-5,CASSHLHGQGEQYF,TGTGCCAGCAGCCACCTACATGGGCAGGGCGAGCAGTACTTC
.,.,TRBJ2-7,TRBV4-3,CASSQGGRPYEQYF,TGCGCCAGCAGCCAAGGAGGACGGCCCTACGAGCAGTACTTC
.,.,TRBJ2-3,TRBV6-6,CASTYGLANTDTQYF,TGTGCCAGCACCTACGGGCTGGCTAACACAGATACGCAGTATTTT
.,TRBD1,TRBJ1-2,TRBV24-1,CATSDPTGLYGYTF,TGTGCCACCAGTGATCCGACAGGGCTCTATGGCTACACCTTC
few,TRBD2,TRBJ2-1,TRBV4-1,CASSQEGLAGLTSYNEQFF,TGCGCCAGCAGCCAAGAGGGACTAGCGGGATTAACCTCCTACAATGAGCAGTTCTTC
.,TRBD2,TRBJ2-5,TRBV6-1,CASSLEAGAIQETQYF,TGTGCCAGCAGCCTCGAAGCGGGGGCGATCCAAGAGACCCAGTACTTC
.,.,TRBJ2-3,TRBV12-3/TRBV12-4,CASSSYSKDTQYF,TGTGCCAGCAGTTCATACAGCAAAGATACGCAGTATTTT
.,.,TRBJ2-5,TRBV6-6,CASSPAGTRQETQYF,TGTGCCAGCAGTCCTGCCGGGACACGACAAGAGACCCAGTACTTC
.,TRBD1,TRBJ1-2,TRBV29-1,CSVEVRDSDYTF,TGCAGCGTCGAGGTCCGGGACAGCGATTACACCTTC
.,.,TRBJ2-3,TRBV5-1,CASSLVGVSSSTDTQYF,TGCGCCAGCAGCTTGGTTGGGGTATCCTCTAGCACAGATACGCAGTATTTT
.,TRBD2,TRBJ2-5,TRBV7-9,CASSSTSGGFRETQYF,TGTGCCAGCAGCTCAACTAGCGGGGGGTTTAGAGAGACCCAGTACTTC
.,.,TRBJ2-5,TRBV14,CASSQVALRETQYF,TGTGCCAGCAGCCAGGTCGCCTTGAGAGAGACCCAGTACTTC
few,.,TRBJ2-1,TRBV6-2/TRBV6-3,CASSYRENRAYNEQFF,TGTGCCAGCAGTTATCGGGAGAATCGGGCCTACAATGAGCAGTTCTTC
.,TRBD1,TRBJ2-7,TRBV15,CATSRNDRGAYEQYF,TGTGCCACCAGCAGGAACGACAGGGGGGCCTACGAGCAGTACTTC
few,.,TRBJ2-7,TRBV5-1,CASSSSGDIYEQYF,TGCGCCAGCAGCTCAAGCGGGGACATCTACGAGCAGTACTTC
many,.,TRBJ1-2,TRBV12-3/TRBV12-4,CASSLVGINYGYTF,TGTGCCAGCAGTTTAGTAGGGATCAACTATGGCTACACCTTC
.,.,TRBJ2-1,TRBV3-1,CASSQEGRRDNEQFF,TGTGCCAGCAGCCAAGAGGGGCGGCGGGACAATGAGCAGTTCTTC
few,.,TRBJ2-1,TRBV29-1,CSVEDPRDSYNEQFF,TGCAGCGTTGAAGACCCTCGGGACTCCTACAATGAGCAGTTCTTC
few,.,TRBJ1-1,TRBV28,CASSFPLNTEAFF,TGTGCCAGCAGCTTCCCCCTGAACACTGAAGCTTTCTTT
.,TRBD2,TRBJ2-1,TRBV12-3/TRBV12-4,CASSVAGGLSEQFF,TGTGCCAGCAGTGTAGCGGGGGGGCTGAGTGAGCAGTTCTTC
few,TRBD2,TRBJ2-7,TRBV10-3,CAISELTSGGSLPYEQYF,TGTGCCATCAGTGAGTTGACTAGCGGGGGGTCCTTACCCTACGAGCAGTACTTC
.,TRBD1,TRBJ2-3,TRBV7-9,CASSPGGSGEDTQYF,TGTGCCAGCAGCCCAGGGGGATCCGGCGAAGATACGCAGTATTTT
.,TRBD1,TRBJ1-2,TRBV12-3/TRBV12-4,CASRMTGTQNYGYTF,TGTGCCAGCAGAATGACAGGGACGCAGAACTATGGCTACACCTTC
.,.,TRBJ1-2,TRBV7-8,CAVLRGEDYGYTF,TGTGCCGTACTGAGGGGGGAAGACTATGGCTACACCTTC
.,.,TRBJ2-3,TRBV11-2,CASSLNRGNTDTQYF,TGTGCCAGCAGCTTAAATCGCGGCAACACAGATACGCAGTATTTT
.,.,TRBJ1-2,TRBV6-5,CASRQRQALTYGYTF,TGTGCCAGCAGGCAAAGACAGGCTCTGACGTATGGCTACACCTTC
few,TRBD1,TRBJ2-7,TRBV27,CASSLSGGQGSYEQYF,TGTGCCAGCAGTTTATCGGGAGGACAGGGGAGCTACGAGCAGTACTTC